The clone carrying this T cell receptor (beta chain) was recorded many times. Its antigen is unknown. CDR3 size: 13 residues. The sample originates from a study of spatial heterogeneity in lung cancer. Time point in this sample: sample taken at primary tumor resection. Broader study findings: It was found that expanded intratumoral alpha and beta TCR counts tracked tumor mutation counts.

MiXCR, run by TCRdb on the 5' RACE reads, gives a single entry per CDR3 protein. The data show 25,000 to 30,000 distinct CDR3 sequences, approximately 6.5% seen once. The receptor was isolated from a male donor with early-stage non-small cell lung cancer. V gene TRBV12-2 combines with J gene TRBJ1-6. TRBV12-2 is classified as a pseudogene. Sequenced material: lung tumor tissue, taken at surgery. The CDR3 spells CASREAYNSPLHF. The CDR3 nucleotides read TGTGCAAGTCGCGAGGCGTATAATTCACCCCTCCACTTT.